This T cell receptor beta chain is from a study of T cell changes during pregnancy in multiple sclerosis. Using immunoSEQ multiplex PCR, the repertoire was profiled, and TCRdb retains in-frame clones only, with some absent. The sample records tens of thousands of clones, approximately 90% being singletons. The sample in question was CD4+ T cells from peripheral blood mononuclear cells, obtained in the first trimester of pregnancy. This clonotype was obtained from a female donor with multiple sclerosis, enrolled in a pregnancy study.

This CDR3 reads CASSLEWSSYEQYF. CDR3 nucleotide sequence: TGTGCCAGCAGCTTAGAATGGAGTTCCTACGAGCAGTACTTC. This sequence joins TRBV5-5 and TRBJ2-7; D not resolved. The germline V and J ends were trimmed by 2 bases and 1 base, with 10 bases remaining between them. The CDR3 contains 14 residues. From germline, CDR1 is SGHKS and CDR2 YYEKEE (reference sequence).